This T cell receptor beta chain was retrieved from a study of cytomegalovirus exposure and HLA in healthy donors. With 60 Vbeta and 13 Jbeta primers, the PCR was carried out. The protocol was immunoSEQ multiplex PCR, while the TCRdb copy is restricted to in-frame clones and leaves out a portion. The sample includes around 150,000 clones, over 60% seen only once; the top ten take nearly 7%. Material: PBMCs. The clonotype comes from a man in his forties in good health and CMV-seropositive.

Here the CDR3 reads CASSFLLAGGDTQYF. As DNA, the CDR3 is TGTGCCAGCAGTTTTTTGCTAGCGGGGGGAGATACGCAGTATTTT. The chain carries TRBV27 and TRBJ2-3; TRBD2 matches at 11 bases. CDR3 length equals 15 residues. Germline V lookup: CDR1 MNHEY, CDR2 SMNVEV (reference sequence). Trimming removed 3 bases from V and 5 bases from J; junction bases left unmatched: 4.